Following are 18 T cell receptor beta chains from one sample sequenced in a study of identical twins. TCRdb re-called the 5' RACE reads with MiXCR, one entry per CDR3 protein. The sample lists about 520,000 distinct CDR3 sequences, about 20% seen once, with under 0.95% in the top ten. The same sample was also used in a study of T cells expressing NK-cell markers.

The sequencing sample was made of CD4+ T cells sorted from blood. These receptors were collected from a woman aged 18 to 35 in good health.

The chain combines TRBV4-3 with TRBJ1-1, with a possible D match to TRBD1 (6 bases). V was shortened by 0 bases and J by 5 bases, with 10 bases between the two germline ends. Looked up from germline, CDR1 is LGHNA and CDR2 is YSLEER. The CDR3 loop spans 14 amino acids. The CDR3, as DNA: TGCGCCAGCAGCCAAGAAGGGGGTAGTACTGAAGCTTTCTTT. Its protein is CASSQEGGSTEAFF.

This clonotype was seen at least ten times. The chain links TRBV29-1 to TRBJ1-1; a possible D gene is TRBD1 (6 bases). Germline-derived CDR1 and CDR2 are SQVTM and ANQGSEA. This CDR3 is built from 14 residues. V was shortened by 4 bases and J by 1 base, with 13 bases between the two germline ends. As DNA, the CDR3 is TGCAGCGTTGCCCTGGGACAAAGGAACACTGAAGCTTTCTTT. Its translation is CSVALGQRNTEAFF. Combining the CDR3 with reference TRBV29-1 and TRBJ1-1 gives the whole variable domain SAVISQKPSRDICQRGTSLTIQCQVDSQVTMMFWYRQQPGQSLTLIATANQGSEATYESGFVIDKFPISRPNLTFSTLTVSNMSPEDSSIYLCSVALGQRNTEAFFGQGTRLTVV.

This chain joins TRBV6-1 and TRBJ1-4, with a possible D match to TRBD1 (6 bases). The V gene's germline CDR1 is MNHNS and CDR2 SASEGT. The CDR3 sequence is 15 residues long. Trimming left V 8 bases short and J 7 bases short, with 20 bases between. CDR3 DNA: TGTGCCAGCGGCCAACAGGGATCGTTAGGTGAAAAACTGTTTTTT. Translation gives CASGQQGSLGEKLFF.

This clonotype was seen many times. CDR3 amino acids: CASSFARGAGGNQPQHF. CDR3 in DNA: TGTGCCAGCAGTTTTGCCCGGGGTGCGGGCGGCAATCAGCCCCAGCATTTT. The J gene is TRBJ1-5, the V gene TRBV12-3 or TRBV12-4; D is undetermined. The ends were cut back, 3 bases at V and 2 bases at J, with 17 bases in the middle. This CDR3 region has 17 residues.

This clonotype occurred a few times. The chain recombines TRBV7-2 with TRBJ2-1, with 11 bases identical to TRBD2. The CDR3 loop spans 16 amino acids. The germline CDR1 and CDR2 sequences are SGHTA and FQGNSA. Germline trimming cut 2 bases from V and 9 bases from J; bases unmatched to any gene: 9. DNA for the CDR3: TGTGCCAGCAGCTTATCTTTTAGCGGGAGGGGGGGTGAGCAGTTCTTC. It codes for CASSLSFSGRGGEQFF.

This clonotype was seen ten or more times. The J gene is TRBJ1-5, the V gene TRBV2; D unclear. The CDR3 loop spans 14 amino acids. Per germline, CDR1 SNHLY and CDR2 FYNNEI. Trimming left V 5 bases short and J 4 bases short, with 12 bases between. In nucleotides, the CDR3 is TGTGCCAGCAGTCTCCGGGGTTTGAATCAGCCCCAGCATTTT. Protein: CASSLRGLNQPQHF. The entire variable domain, with the rest obtained from reference TRBV2 and TRBJ1-5, is as follows: EPEVTQTPSHQVTQMGQEVILRCVPISNHLYFYWYRQILGQKVEFLVSFYNNEISEKSEIFDDQFSVERPDGSNFTLKIRSTKLEDSAMYFCASSLRGLNQPQHFGDGTRLSIL.

This clonotype has a count of ten or more. The V and J genes are TRBV20-1 and TRBJ2-3, with D possibly TRBD2 on 6 matching bases. Trimming took off 6 bases at V and 0 bases at J, with 25 bases between the two ends. CDR1 DFQATT and CDR2 SNEGSKA come from the germline V gene (reference sequence). The CDR3 sequence is 18 residues long. This chain's CDR3 is CSALTGGGVPLSTDTQYF. The CDR3 DNA follows: TGCAGTGCCCTCACAGGAGGCGGGGTTCCACTTAGCACAGATACGCAGTATTTT.

A few counts support this clonotype. The chain is built from TRBV12-3 or TRBV12-4 and TRBJ1-1; D not resolved. CDR3 length: 14 amino acids. Deletions cut 5 bases from V and 0 bases from J, with 10 bases between. For the CDR3, the DNA is TGTGCCAGCAGTCTTTGGGCCATGAACACTGAAGCTTTCTTT. It yields the protein CASSLWAMNTEAFF.

The gene calls are TRBV7-9 and TRBJ2-7; 11 bases agree with TRBD1. The trim removed 1 base at V and 2 bases at J, leaving 7 bases unmatched. Germline V gene lookup returns CDR1 SEHNR and CDR2 FQNEAQ (reference sequence). The CDR3 has 17 amino acids. The CDR3 sequence: CASSLVGPGQGAYEQYF. CDR3 nucleotides: TGTGCCAGCAGCTTAGTTGGGCCGGGACAGGGGGCCTACGAGCAGTACTTC. Drawing the rest from reference TRBV7-9 and TRBJ2-7, the complete variable domain is DTGVSQNPRHKITKRGQNVTFRCDPISEHNRLYWYRQTLGQGPEFLTYFQNEAQLEKSRLLSDRFSAERPKGSFSTLEIQRTEQGDSAMYLCASSLVGPGQGAYEQYFGPGTRLTVT.

V and J are TRBV12-3 or TRBV12-4 and TRBJ2-7; TRBD1 matches at 8 bases. V trimming: 5 bases; J trimming: 6 bases; junction bases outside the gene matches: 6. CDR3 length: 13 amino acids. The CDR3 region is CASSPGQGGEQYF. The DNA for the CDR3 is TGTGCCAGCAGTCCCGGACAGGGCGGCGAGCAGTACTTC.

The chain couples TRBV12-3 or TRBV12-4 to TRBJ1-1, with D unclear. The length of the CDR3 is 13 residues. Trimming took 4 bases from V and 11 from J, leaving 17 bases between them. CDR3 in DNA: TGTGCCAGCAGTTCCTCCCAACACGGAGGGGCTTTCTTT. Protein: CASSSSQHGGAFF.

The chain has TRBV7-9 and TRBJ2-5; 7 bases fit TRBD1. Germline V CDR1 and CDR2: SEHNR, FQNEAQ (reference sequence). The junction had 6 bases not matched to a gene; V was cut back by 2 bases and J by 3 bases. The CDR3 is 15 residues long. The DNA of the CDR3 is TGTGCCAGCAGCTTAAGCGCCGGGACAGAAGAGACCCAGTACTTC. Translated: CASSLSAGTEETQYF.

This clonotype was picked up a small number of times. The rearrangement joins TRBV10-3 to TRBJ2-1, with 12 bases identical to TRBD2. Germline-derived CDR1 and CDR2 are ENHRY and SYGVKD. The CDR3 runs 13 residues. Trimming took 8 bases from V and 7 from J; bases not matched to a gene: 3. In DNA form, the CDR3 reads TGTGCCATCGGGCTAGCGGGGGGGAATGAGCAGTTCTTC. This codes for CAIGLAGGNEQFF.

This clonotype was recorded many times. The V and J genes are TRBV7-2 and TRBJ2-5, with unresolved D. Trimming took off 1 base at V and 1 base at J, with 7 bases between the two ends. In germline, CDR1 is SGHTA, CDR2 FQGNSA. CDR3 size: 14 residues. CDR3 nucleotides: TGTGCCAGCAGCTTAGGTATAAGCCAAGAGACCCAGTACTTC. Protein sequence: CASSLGISQETQYF.

This clonotype was detected many times. The chain has TRBV5-6 and TRBJ2-1; TRBD2 aligns across 12 bases. CDR1 and CDR2 from the germline V gene are SGHDT and YYEEEE. With 7 bases clipped from V and 5 bases from J, the junction kept 4 bases outside the gene matches. This CDR3 contains 14 residues. CDR3 in DNA: TGTGCCAGCCATCGGACTAGCGGGAACAATGAGCAGTTCTTC. Protein product: CASHRTSGNNEQFF.

This clonotype was seen a handful of times. This rearrangement joins TRBV7-8 to TRBJ1-5; D is uncertain. V was pared by 5 bases and J by 0 bases, with 20 bases between. This CDR3 spans 18 amino acids. The germline V gene encodes CDR1 SGHVS and CDR2 FQNEAQ. The CDR3 region is CASSPRHGQIYSNQPQHF. In DNA, the CDR3 is TGTGCCAGCAGCCCCCGTCACGGCCAGATCTATAGCAATCAGCCCCAGCATTTT.

This chain joins TRBV6-2 or TRBV6-3 and TRBJ1-1; maybe TRBD1 (5 bases). Trimming left V 4 bases short and J 1 base short, with 10 bases between. The CDR3 spans 14 residues. Germline V CDR1 and CDR2: MNHEY, SVGEGT. The CDR3 here is CASSWRGENTEAFF. The DNA of the CDR3 is TGTGCCAGCAGTTGGAGGGGAGAGAACACTGAAGCTTTCTTT.

A single count supports this clonotype. The chain has TRBV9 and TRBJ1-2; TRBD1 matches 8 bases. The germline gives CDR1 SGDLS, CDR2 YYNGEE. The length of the CDR3 is 16 residues. After removal of 1 base from V and 6 bases from J, the junction contained 11 bases not matched to a gene. The CDR3 DNA is TGTGCCAGCAGCGTAATGGGCAGGGGGCATGATGATGGCTACACCTTC. Translated, it gives CASSVMGRGHDDGYTF.